Given below is one T cell receptor (beta chain) in context. Its cognate antigen is unknown. PCR amplification relied on 60 Vbeta primers (plus 13 Jbeta primers). Some clones are missing from TCRdb's copy, which holds only in-frame ones; the method was immunoSEQ multiplex PCR. The table includes 95,000 to 150,000 clones, 50% to 75% detected once. The CDR3 runs 13 residues. Germline CDR1 LGHNT, CDR2 FRNRAP. Trimming pared 1 base from V and 4 bases from J, leaving 7 bases between. The sample originates from a study of cytomegalovirus exposure and HLA in healthy donors. Study overall: The approximately 120 million unique TCR beta sequences, from about 190 million T cells, were found by an earlier analysis.

Findings of the study overall: A later analysis reportedly identified an Asian-associated ancestry cluster as carrying fewer N-insertions than the approximately 730-donor mean.

The TCR was taken from a woman aged 40 to 50 in good health and CMV-seropositive. What was sequenced was PBMCs. V is TRBV12-5 and J is TRBJ1-2, with D possibly TRBD1 on 5 matching bases. CDR3 bases: TGTGCTAGTGGTTTGGAACAGGTCTATGGCTACACCTTC. Residues: CASGLEQVYGYTF.